These T cell receptor beta chains were read from a single sample in a study of shared clonotypes between healthy human individuals. Profiled with immunoSEQ multiplex PCR; TCRdb holds only in-frame clones, not every one. There are about 490,000 clones in the sample; 60% to 80% occur only once, and more than 10% lies in the top ten. The source material was PBMCs. The receptors originated from a woman aged 40 to 50 in good health. Some clones in this sample may be carry-over from other donors' samples. CDR3s include the opening cysteine and the closing phenylalanine or tryptophan. The D gene is left open where the match is weak. Expanded clones get a size class; other rows say once, few or many, or leave the size out.

v_call: TRBV5-1; j_call: TRBJ2-7; clone_size: .; d_call: .; cdr3_nt: TGCGCCAGCAGCTTGAGGAGGGGAATCTACGAGCAGTACTTC; cdr3_aa: CASSLRRGIYEQYF
v_call: TRBV6-1; j_call: TRBJ2-7; clone_size: .; d_call: TRBD2; cdr3_nt: TGTGCCAGCAGTCGGGGACTAGCGGGAACCTACGAGCAGTACTTC; cdr3_aa: CASSRGLAGTYEQYF
v_call: TRBV2; j_call: TRBJ1-1; clone_size: few; d_call: .; cdr3_nt: TGTGCCAGCAGTGAATGGGGACAGAACACTGAAGCTTTCTTT; cdr3_aa: CASSEWGQNTEAFF
v_call: TRBV5-1; j_call: TRBJ1-2; clone_size: .; d_call: .; cdr3_nt: TGCGCCAGGGGAGCAGGGAGCGGTTATGGCTACACCTTC; cdr3_aa: CARGAGSGYGYTF
v_call: TRBV27; j_call: TRBJ2-7; clone_size: .; d_call: .; cdr3_nt: TGTGCCAGCAGTTTCCCTCCCGACAGTTCCTACGAGCAGTACTTC; cdr3_aa: CASSFPPDSSYEQYF
v_call: TRBV5-5; j_call: TRBJ1-2; clone_size: .; d_call: .; cdr3_nt: TGTGCCAGCAGCCCCGGGACTGGAACCTTCTATGGCTACACCTTC; cdr3_aa: CASSPGTGTFYGYTF
v_call: TRBV11-2; j_call: TRBJ2-7; clone_size: .; d_call: TRBD2; cdr3_nt: TGTGCCAGCAGCTATGGACTAGCGGGGGGGTACGAGCAGTACTTC; cdr3_aa: CASSYGLAGGYEQYF
v_call: TRBV5-1; j_call: TRBJ2-5; clone_size: .; d_call: .; cdr3_nt: TGCGCCAGCAGATCGAGGCTAGCGATCCGAGAGACCCAGTACTTC; cdr3_aa: CASRSRLAIRETQYF
v_call: TRBV30; j_call: TRBJ2-1; clone_size: .; d_call: .; cdr3_nt: TGTGCCTGGAGTGTAGGTAGCAGCTACAATGAGCAGTTCTTC; cdr3_aa: CAWSVGSSYNEQFF
v_call: TRBV11-2; j_call: TRBJ2-2; clone_size: .; d_call: .; cdr3_nt: TGTGCCAGCAGCTTAGGGCAGCCCCTCTACTACAACACCGGGGAGCTGTTTTTT; cdr3_aa: CASSLGQPLYYNTGELFF
v_call: TRBV11-2; j_call: TRBJ2-3; clone_size: .; d_call: TRBD2; cdr3_nt: TGTGCCAGCAGCGGAGGGCTAGCGGGAGGACCAAATACGCAGTATTTT; cdr3_aa: CASSGGLAGGPNTQYF
v_call: TRBV7-8; j_call: TRBJ1-5; clone_size: few; d_call: .; cdr3_nt: TGTGCCAGCAGCTTATACGAGGGTATGAGCAATCAGCCCCAGCATTTT; cdr3_aa: CASSLYEGMSNQPQHF
v_call: TRBV4-2; j_call: TRBJ1-2; clone_size: .; d_call: .; cdr3_nt: TGTGCCAGCAGCGCCCGTACGGCTAACTATGGCTACACCTTC; cdr3_aa: CASSARTANYGYTF
v_call: TRBV28; j_call: TRBJ2-7; clone_size: .; d_call: TRBD1; cdr3_nt: TGTGCCAGCAGCCCTCCTGGGACAGCCTACGAGCAGTACTTC; cdr3_aa: CASSPPGTAYEQYF
v_call: TRBV4-2; j_call: TRBJ2-7; clone_size: .; d_call: TRBD2; cdr3_nt: TGTGCCAGCAGCCAAGACGCGGCTAGCGGGGGCTACGAGCAGTACTTC; cdr3_aa: CASSQDAASGGYEQYF
v_call: TRBV15; j_call: TRBJ2-5; clone_size: once; d_call: .; cdr3_nt: TGTGCCACCAGGGAAAGGGTCCAAGAGACCCAGTACTTC; cdr3_aa: CATRERVQETQYF
v_call: TRBV18; j_call: TRBJ2-5; clone_size: .; d_call: .; cdr3_nt: TGTGCCAGCTCACCACGGAGCCAAGAGACCCAGTACTTC; cdr3_aa: CASSPRSQETQYF
v_call: TRBV6-5; j_call: TRBJ2-7; clone_size: .; d_call: .; cdr3_nt: TGTGCCAGCACCCTAAACTACGAGCAGTACTTC; cdr3_aa: CASTLNYEQYF
v_call: TRBV30; j_call: TRBJ1-3; clone_size: .; d_call: .; cdr3_nt: TGTGCGGTTCAACCAGGGGCGCGAGGAAACACCATATATTTT; cdr3_aa: CAVQPGARGNTIYF
v_call: TRBV4-2; j_call: TRBJ1-4; clone_size: .; d_call: .; cdr3_nt: TGTGCCAGCAGCCGACGGCGAAATGAAAAACTGTTTTTT; cdr3_aa: CASSRRRNEKLFF
v_call: TRBV18; j_call: TRBJ2-1; clone_size: .; d_call: .; cdr3_nt: TGTGCCAGCTCGTATCTAGCTTCCTACAATGAGCAGTTCTTC; cdr3_aa: CASSYLASYNEQFF
v_call: TRBV5-4; j_call: TRBJ2-1; clone_size: .; d_call: TRBD2; cdr3_nt: TGTGCCAGCAGCCCCGGTGGGGTAGCGGGTAACAATGAGCAGTTCTTC; cdr3_aa: CASSPGGVAGNNEQFF
v_call: TRBV5-6; j_call: TRBJ2-7; clone_size: .; d_call: .; cdr3_nt: TGTGCCAGCAGCTCCGATGACTACGAGCAGTACTTC; cdr3_aa: CASSSDDYEQYF
v_call: TRBV19; j_call: TRBJ2-5; clone_size: few; d_call: .; cdr3_nt: TGTGCCAGTAGAACCCTCCCTAGCCCCCAAGAGACCCAGTACTTC; cdr3_aa: CASRTLPSPQETQYF
v_call: TRBV7-9; j_call: TRBJ1-1; clone_size: .; d_call: TRBD1; cdr3_nt: TGTGCCAGCAGCCGACAGGGCGACACTGAAGCTTTCTTT; cdr3_aa: CASSRQGDTEAFF
v_call: TRBV27; j_call: TRBJ1-5; clone_size: .; d_call: .; cdr3_nt: TGTGCCAGCAGTTTAGAAAGACACAATCAGCCCCAGCATTTT; cdr3_aa: CASSLERHNQPQHF
v_call: TRBV28; j_call: TRBJ1-2; clone_size: once; d_call: TRBD1; cdr3_nt: TGTGCCAGCAGCCGGGACAGGTGGAGCTATGGCTACACCTTC; cdr3_aa: CASSRDRWSYGYTF
v_call: TRBV7-2; j_call: TRBJ2-7; clone_size: .; d_call: .; cdr3_nt: TGTGCCAGCAGCCCGCAGGGATGGGCGAACGAGCAGTACTTC; cdr3_aa: CASSPQGWANEQYF
v_call: TRBV28; j_call: TRBJ2-7; clone_size: few; d_call: .; cdr3_nt: TGTGCCAGCAGTTCATACAGGTTCTGGGAGCAGTACTTC; cdr3_aa: CASSSYRFWEQYF
v_call: TRBV5-6; j_call: TRBJ1-4; clone_size: .; d_call: .; cdr3_nt: TGTGCCAGCAGCTTGGCCATAGGGGAAAAACTGTTTTTT; cdr3_aa: CASSLAIGEKLFF
v_call: TRBV4-3; j_call: TRBJ1-5; clone_size: .; d_call: .; cdr3_nt: TGCGCCAGCAGCCAAGATCACAATCAGCCCCAGCATTTT; cdr3_aa: CASSQDHNQPQHF
v_call: TRBV7-8; j_call: TRBJ2-4; clone_size: .; d_call: TRBD1; cdr3_nt: TGTGCCAGCAGCTTGGACAGGGGGTATAACATTCAGTACTTC; cdr3_aa: CASSLDRGYNIQYF
v_call: TRBV18; j_call: TRBJ2-1; clone_size: once; d_call: .; cdr3_nt: TGTGCCAGCTCACCCCGGGGCGACCTAACGGGGGAGCAGTTCTTC; cdr3_aa: CASSPRGDLTGEQFF
v_call: TRBV5-1; j_call: TRBJ1-2; clone_size: .; d_call: .; cdr3_nt: TGCGCCAGCAGCCCGGACGGGGAAATCTATGGCTACACCTTC; cdr3_aa: CASSPDGEIYGYTF
v_call: TRBV7-2; j_call: TRBJ2-5; clone_size: .; d_call: TRBD2; cdr3_nt: TGTGCCAGCAGCCCACGACTAGCGGGAGAGACCCAGTACTTC; cdr3_aa: CASSPRLAGETQYF
v_call: TRBV28; j_call: TRBJ1-1; clone_size: .; d_call: TRBD1; cdr3_nt: TGTGCCAGCGACAGGGATCCGAACACTGAAGCTTTCTTT; cdr3_aa: CASDRDPNTEAFF
v_call: TRBV19; j_call: TRBJ2-1; clone_size: many; d_call: TRBD2; cdr3_nt: TGTGCCAGTAGTCTTCTAGCGGGCCGCTCCTACAATGAGCAGTTCTTC; cdr3_aa: CASSLLAGRSYNEQFF
v_call: TRBV7-2; j_call: TRBJ2-1; clone_size: .; d_call: TRBD2; cdr3_nt: TGTGCCAGCAGCACCAGACTAGCGGGAGGGATAATGAATGAGCAGTTCTTC; cdr3_aa: CASSTRLAGGIMNEQFF
v_call: TRBV9; j_call: TRBJ2-2; clone_size: .; d_call: .; cdr3_nt: TGTGCCAGCAGCCTAAGGTGGGGGGCCGGGGAGCTGTTTTTT; cdr3_aa: CASSLRWGAGELFF
v_call: TRBV6-6; j_call: TRBJ2-7; clone_size: .; d_call: .; cdr3_nt: TGTGCCAGCAGTTACTCGACGACCTACGAGCAGTACTTC; cdr3_aa: CASSYSTTYEQYF
v_call: TRBV6-5; j_call: TRBJ2-5; clone_size: .; d_call: .; cdr3_nt: TGTGCCAGCAGAGGGTTTGCTAAGGAGCAGTACTTC; cdr3_aa: CASRGFAKEQYF
v_call: TRBV7-3; j_call: TRBJ2-3; clone_size: .; d_call: .; cdr3_nt: TGTGCCAGCAGCTTACGGAGGGCAGCTAGCACAGATACGCAGTATTTT; cdr3_aa: CASSLRRAASTDTQYF
v_call: TRBV7-9; j_call: TRBJ1-1; clone_size: .; d_call: .; cdr3_nt: TGTGCCAGCAGCTCCCCCCCCGGCACTGAAGCTTTCTTT; cdr3_aa: CASSSPPGTEAFF
v_call: TRBV4-2; j_call: TRBJ1-3; clone_size: once; d_call: .; cdr3_nt: TGTGCCAGCAGCCAAGACTGGGGACATTCTGGAAACACCATATATTTT; cdr3_aa: CASSQDWGHSGNTIYF
v_call: TRBV2; j_call: TRBJ2-7; clone_size: .; d_call: .; cdr3_nt: TGTGCCAGCAGTGAAGCCTCAGGCGGAAACTACGAGCAGTACTTC; cdr3_aa: CASSEASGGNYEQYF
v_call: TRBV7-2; j_call: TRBJ2-5; clone_size: few; d_call: .; cdr3_nt: TGTGCCAGCAGCTTTAGCGAGACCCAGTACTTC; cdr3_aa: CASSFSETQYF
v_call: TRBV19; j_call: TRBJ1-3; clone_size: .; d_call: TRBD1; cdr3_nt: TGTGCCAGTAGTATCGAGGGGGCATCAGGAAACACCATATATTTT; cdr3_aa: CASSIEGASGNTIYF
v_call: TRBV6-6; j_call: TRBJ2-7; clone_size: .; d_call: .; cdr3_nt: TGTGCCAGCAGTTACGACGAGCAGTACTACGAGCAGTACTTC; cdr3_aa: CASSYDEQYYEQYF
v_call: TRBV10-3; j_call: TRBJ2-1; clone_size: few; d_call: .; cdr3_nt: TGTGCCATCAGTGAATCTTGGGAGGCCTACAATGAGCAGTTCTTC; cdr3_aa: CAISESWEAYNEQFF
v_call: TRBV19; j_call: TRBJ1-2; clone_size: .; d_call: TRBD1; cdr3_nt: TGTGCCAGTAGTATGTCCCGGGACAGGGTTTGGTATGGCTACACCTTC; cdr3_aa: CASSMSRDRVWYGYTF
v_call: TRBV28; j_call: TRBJ1-2; clone_size: .; d_call: .; cdr3_nt: TGTGCCAGCAGTCCTGACAGGTACTATGGCTACACCTTC; cdr3_aa: CASSPDRYYGYTF
v_call: TRBV30; j_call: TRBJ2-5; clone_size: .; d_call: .; cdr3_nt: TGTGCCTGGAACCCTAGCCCGGGGACCCAGTACTTC; cdr3_aa: CAWNPSPGTQYF
v_call: TRBV29-1; j_call: TRBJ2-3; clone_size: once; d_call: .; cdr3_nt: TGCAGCGTTCGGGGAGGGACAGGGGTTCTAGCGGGAGCATTCACAGATACGCAGTATTTT; cdr3_aa: CSVRGGTGVLAGAFTDTQYF
v_call: TRBV4-1; j_call: TRBJ2-2; clone_size: .; d_call: .; cdr3_nt: TGCGCCAGCAGCCACCAGGAGGTGAGGTCCGGGGAGCTGTTTTTT; cdr3_aa: CASSHQEVRSGELFF
v_call: TRBV11-2; j_call: TRBJ1-4; clone_size: .; d_call: .; cdr3_nt: TGTGCCAGCAGCTTAGAGTTTTCCGGGCCTAATGAAAAACTGTTTTTT; cdr3_aa: CASSLEFSGPNEKLFF
v_call: TRBV19; j_call: TRBJ1-5; clone_size: .; d_call: .; cdr3_nt: TGTGCCAGTGTGAGGCGGGGAGGCGGTAGCAATCAGCCCCAGCATTTT; cdr3_aa: CASVRRGGGSNQPQHF
v_call: TRBV4-2; j_call: TRBJ2-3; clone_size: once; d_call: TRBD2; cdr3_nt: TGTGCCAGCAGCCAAGATCGCCTAGCGGGAGTCCGTACAGATACGCAGTATTTT; cdr3_aa: CASSQDRLAGVRTDTQYF
v_call: TRBV4-1; j_call: TRBJ2-3; clone_size: .; d_call: TRBD1; cdr3_nt: TGCGCCAGCAGCCAAGGCCTGCTGGGGACAGGGCAAACAGATACGCAGTATTTT; cdr3_aa: CASSQGLLGTGQTDTQYF
v_call: TRBV2; j_call: TRBJ1-1; clone_size: .; d_call: TRBD1; cdr3_nt: TGTGCCAGCACCAAAGAAGGGACAGGGAACACTGAAGCTTTCTTT; cdr3_aa: CASTKEGTGNTEAFF